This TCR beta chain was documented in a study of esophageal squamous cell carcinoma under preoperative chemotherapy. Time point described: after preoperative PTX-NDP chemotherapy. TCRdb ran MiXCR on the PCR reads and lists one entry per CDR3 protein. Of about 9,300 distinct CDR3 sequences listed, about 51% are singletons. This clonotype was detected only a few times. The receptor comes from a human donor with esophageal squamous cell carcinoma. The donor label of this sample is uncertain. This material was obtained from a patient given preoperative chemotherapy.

The CDR3 spells CASSRRTSGTYEQYF. CDR3 nucleotides: TGTGCCAGCAGCCGTAGGACTAGCGGAACCTACGAGCAGTACTTC. V gene TRBV3-1 combines with J gene TRBJ2-5; 10 bases fit TRBD2. The end of the DNA aligns better with TRBJ2-7, so the J call may be wrong. The germline V gene has CDR1 LGHDT and CDR2 YNNKEL (reference sequence). This CDR3 contains 15 residues.